The 21 T cell receptor beta chains presented below share a single source sample, sequenced in a study of T cells in women clearing cervical HPV infection. Clones were read by immunoSEQ multiplex PCR, and TCRdb kept only the in-frame ones, dropping some. The sample's table shows some 28,000 clones. Sequenced: blood buffy coat. These TCRs come from a woman between 18 and 69 years old with a cervical HPV16 infection that either progressed to CIN3+ or cleared (not recorded which).

A remark on this clone: The CDR3 end falls 3 residues outside the read, so it is completed with the germline J gene. The chain couples TRBV20-1 to TRBJ1-2, with 8 bases that match TRBD1. Per germline, CDR1 DFQATT and CDR2 SNEGSKA (reference sequence). After removal of 2 bases from V and 6 bases from J, the junction contained 8 bases not matched to a gene. This CDR3 contains 14 residues. CDR3 protein: CSARTTGERHGYTF. Incomplete CDR3 DNA: TGCAGTGCTAGAACGACAGGGGAACGCCATGGC.

With regard to this clone: From the germline J gene comes the end of the CDR3, since the read stops 3 residues before it. This chain connects TRBV5-6 to TRBJ2-3; 11 bases fit TRBD2. This CDR3 has 15 amino acids. Germline V gene lookup returns CDR1 SGHDT and CDR2 YYEEEE. The CDR3 is CASSLLAGGRETQYF. The covered CDR3 bases are TGTGCCAGCAGCTTGCTAGCGGGGGGCCGAGAGACG.

A note on this clone: The read terminates 3 residues before the CDR3 end, so the remaining end is supplied by the germline J gene. J is TRBJ1-2 and V is TRBV7-9; tentative D call: TRBD1 (6 bases). The CDR3 covers 14 residues. Germline V gene lookup returns CDR1 SEHNR and CDR2 FQNEAQ (reference sequence). The DNA read from the CDR3 is TGTGCCAGCAGAGAAGACAGGCCAAGGAGCGGC. Translated: CASREDRPRSG. The entire CDR3 sequence reads CASREDRPRSGYTF.

As for this clone: Sequencing ends 3 residues short of the CDR3 end; the germline J gene provides the rest. This sequence joins TRBV18 and TRBJ1-2; a weak D match, TRBD1 (5 bases). Germline CDR1 reads KGHSH; CDR2 reads LQKENI. This CDR3 has 13 residues. The sequenced part of the CDR3 DNA is TGTGCCAGCTCACCACCGGTAGGGGAGGAC. It specifies CASSPPVGED. The whole CDR3 sequence is CASSPPVGEDYTF.

As concerns this clone: The read terminates 3 residues before the CDR3 end, so the remaining end is supplied by the germline J gene. The chain employs TRBV2 and TRBJ2-1, with unresolved D. CDR1 and CDR2 (germline): SNHLY, FYNNEI. V was cut by 6 bases and J by 8 bases, with 17 bases left in between. The CDR3 runs 14 residues. CDR3 protein: CASRGQGPVDEQFF. CDR3 bases read: TGTGCCAGCAGGGGCCAAGGCCCGGTCGATGAG.

This clone is deemed medium-sized by its frequency. The read halts 3 residues ahead of the CDR3 end, with the missing end drawn from the germline J gene. The chain recombines TRBV19 with TRBJ2-1, with 13 bases fitting TRBD2. The germline CDR1 and CDR2 sequences are LNHDA and SQIVND (reference sequence). This CDR3 is 17 amino acids long. Germline trimming cut 5 bases from V and 4 bases from J; bases unmatched to any gene: 8. This CDR3 is CASSPRRLAGGYNEQFF. The covered CDR3 bases are TGTGCCAGTAGTCCGAGACGACTAGCGGGGGGATACAATGAG. Full variable domain (remainder filled in from reference TRBV19 and TRBJ2-1): DGGITQSPKYLFRKEGQNVTLSCEQNLNHDAMYWYRQDPGQGLRLIYYSQIVNDFQKGDIAEGYSVSREKKESFPLTVTSAQKNPTAFYLCASSPRRLAGGYNEQFFGPGTRLTVL.

To note about this clone: The read ends 3 residues before the CDR3 terminus; that terminus is restored from the germline J gene. The chain uses TRBV7-9 and TRBJ2-7; tentatively, D is TRBD2 (6 bases). This CDR3 is 15 amino acids long. Germline-derived CDR1 and CDR2 are SEHNR and FQNEAQ (reference sequence). Trimming removed 5 bases at V and 2 bases at J, with 16 bases between. CDR3 DNA (partial): TGTGCCAGCAGCCACCGGGACTCCTACACCTACGAG. It specifies CASSHRDSYTYE. The CDR3 reads in full as CASSHRDSYTYEQYF.

A note on this clone: The CDR3 end lies 3 residues beyond the end of the read and is filled in from the germline J gene. This chain joins TRBV7-2 and TRBJ2-4; TRBD1 aligns across 7 bases. The germline V gene has CDR1 SGHTA and CDR2 FQGNSA. The CDR3 is made up of 16 amino acids. Incomplete CDR3 DNA: TGTGCCAGCAGCTTAGCGGGGACAGATCCCAACTATGGT. It codes for CASSLAGTDPNYG. The entire CDR3 protein is CASSLAGTDPNYGQYF.

Comments on this clone: The missing CDR3 end, 3 residues past where the read stops, is filled in from the germline J gene. V is TRBV2 and J is TRBJ1-2; D remains ambiguous. Trimming cost V 1 base and J 1 base, with 4 bases left between them. The CDR3 contains 13 residues. CDR1 SNHLY and CDR2 FYNNEI come from the germline V gene. CDR3 bases read: TGTGCCAGCAGTGAAGGTCTTAACTATGGC. This translates into CASSEGLNYG. The whole CDR3 protein is CASSEGLNYGYTF.

Note on this clone: The sequenced fragment ends 3 residues before the CDR3 boundary, so the rest is inferred from the germline J gene. The chain employs TRBV12-3 or TRBV12-4 and TRBJ1-1, with D uncertain. This CDR3 has 16 residues. V lost 5 bases and J 0 bases, leaving 16 bases between the germline ends. CDR3 sequence reads: CASSTSMAGMNTEAFF. CDR3 DNA, as far as it was read: TGTGCCAGCAGTACCTCGATGGCGGGGATGAACACTGAA.

As regards this clone: From the germline J gene comes the end of the CDR3, since the read stops 3 residues before it. The J gene is TRBJ1-3, the V gene TRBV7-2, with D possibly matching TRBD1 (5 bases). The CDR3 has 14 amino acids. V was clipped by 4 bases and J by 6 bases, with 13 bases between them. Germline V lookup: CDR1 SGHTA, CDR2 FQGNSA. The DNA read from the CDR3 is TGTGCCAGCAGCTCCCGCGGGGGGAAAAACACC. Encoded protein: CASSSRGGKNT. The entire CDR3 is CASSSRGGKNTIYF.

A word on this clone: The CDR3 end falls 3 residues outside the read, so it is completed with the germline J gene. J is TRBJ2-7 and V is TRBV7-2; 10 bases fit TRBD2. The V segment lost 5 bases and the J segment 1 base; nucleotides outside the gene matches: 5. In germline, CDR1 is SGHTA, CDR2 FQGNSA. The CDR3 runs 15 residues. CDR3: CASSGGLASSYEQYF. Partial CDR3 DNA: TGTGCCAGCAGCGGGGGACTAGCGAGTTCCTACGAG.

Details on this clone: The read terminates 3 residues ahead of where the CDR3 ends, so the germline J gene completes it. The genes are TRBV4-2 and TRBJ2-5, with D possibly being TRBD2 (6 bases). The CDR3 runs 17 residues. Trimming took off 1 base at V and 1 base at J, with 16 bases between the two ends. The germline gives CDR1 LGHNA, CDR2 YNFKEQ. CDR3 loop: CASSQGDSQYTQETQYF. CDR3 DNA, as far as it was read: TGTGCCAGCAGCCAAGGGGACTCGCAATACACCCAAGAGACC.

As regards this clone: From the germline J gene comes the end of the CDR3, since the read stops 3 residues before it. This chain links TRBV19 with TRBJ2-3; D perhaps matches TRBD1 (5 bases). The germline V gene encodes CDR1 LNHDA and CDR2 SQIVND (reference sequence). CDR3 length: 14 amino acids. The V end lost 7 bases, the J end lost 1 base, and 12 bases lay between the germline ends. The CDR3 reads CASTLRVGTDTQYF. The CDR3 bases that were read are TGTGCCAGTACTCTCAGGGTGGGCACAGATACG.

For this clone: The missing CDR3 end, 3 residues past where the read stops, is filled in from the germline J gene. This rearrangement joins TRBV19 to TRBJ2-1, with TRBD1 identical over 8 bases. CDR3 size: 15 residues. The germline CDR1 and CDR2 sequences are LNHDA and SQIVND (reference sequence). V lost 7 bases to trimming and J lost 4 bases; unmatched junction nucleotides: 9. Partial CDR3 DNA: TGTGCCAGTACCCCGGACAGGGAAGGGTACAATGAG. It is translated as CASTPDREGYNE. The complete CDR3 reads CASTPDREGYNEQFF. The complete variable domain, with remaining parts taken from reference TRBV19 and TRBJ2-1, reads DGGITQSPKYLFRKEGQNVTLSCEQNLNHDAMYWYRQDPGQGLRLIYYSQIVNDFQKGDIAEGYSVSREKKESFPLTVTSAQKNPTAFYLCASTPDREGYNEQFFGPGTRLTVL.

Remarks on this clone: The CDR3 end is not reached by the read, which stops 3 residues before it; the germline J gene fills it in. The chain links TRBV5-4 to TRBJ2-1; TRBD1 matches at 11 bases. This CDR3 spans 15 amino acids. Trimming cost V 3 bases and J 7 bases; bases outside gene matches: 6. CDR1 SGHNT and CDR2 YYREEE come from the germline V gene (reference sequence). The chain's CDR3 is CASSSRDRGNNEQFF. The covered CDR3 bases are TGTGCCAGCAGCTCCAGGGACAGGGGGAATAATGAG.

Points on this clone: Read coverage stops 3 residues before the CDR3 terminus; the germline J gene supplies the remainder. The chain has TRBV7-6 and TRBJ1-2, with D perhaps TRBD1 (5 bases). Germline CDR1 SGHVS, CDR2 FNYEAQ. This CDR3 spans 14 amino acids. The sequenced CDR3 bases are TGTGCCAGCAGCTTAGCGCAGGGTGCAGATACC. Translated: CASSLAQGADT. The whole CDR3 protein is CASSLAQGADTYTF.

This clone is identified as medium-sized from frequency. The read finishes 3 residues shy of the CDR3 end, and the germline J gene is used to complete it. V and J are TRBV20-1 and TRBJ2-3; D perhaps matches TRBD2 (6 bases). Trimming removed 5 bases at V and 0 bases at J, with 12 bases between. The CDR3 covers 14 residues. Germline V gives CDR1 DFQATT, CDR2 SNEGSKA (reference sequence). CDR3 region: CSAELGTSTDTQYF. Incomplete CDR3 DNA: TGCAGTGCTGAGCTAGGGACTAGCACAGATACG.

Worth noting for this clone: Read sequence stops 3 residues before the CDR3 end, and the germline J gene provides the missing end. The rearrangement links TRBV7-2 to TRBJ1-2; D might be TRBD1 (6 bases). The germline gives CDR1 SGHTA, CDR2 FQGNSA. The CDR3 is made up of 12 amino acids. The CDR3 sequence: CASSFRDNDYTF. Incomplete CDR3 DNA: TGTGCCAGCAGTTTCCGGGACAATGAC. The full variable domain, completed using reference TRBV7-2 and TRBJ1-2, is GAGVSQSPSNKVTEKGKDVELRCDPISGHTALYWYRQSLGQGLEFLIYFQGNSAPDKSGLPSDRFSAERTGGSVSTLTIQRTQQEDSAVYLCASSFRDNDYTFGSGTRLTVV.

Remarks on this clone: The CDR3 goes on 3 residues after the read ends, and that part is filled in from the germline J gene. The V and J genes are TRBV20-1 and TRBJ2-7; 7 bases fit TRBD1. V was clipped by 4 bases and J by 2 bases; unmatched bases: 8. Germline values: CDR1 DFQATT, CDR2 SNEGSKA (reference sequence). This CDR3 has 14 residues. CDR3 protein: CSAKTGLEAYEQYF. CDR3 DNA (partial): TGCAGTGCTAAGACAGGGCTGGAGGCCTACGAG.

A remark on this clone: The read ends 3 residues before the CDR3 terminus; that terminus is restored from the germline J gene. V gene TRBV6-2 or TRBV6-3 combines with J gene TRBJ1-1, with D unclear. The germline V and J ends were trimmed by 7 bases and 5 bases, with 17 bases remaining between them. CDR3 size: 14 residues. CDR1 and CDR2 (germline): MNHEY, SVGEGT. The CDR3 sequence: CASTYDGFSTEAFF. The part of the CDR3 DNA that was read is TGTGCCAGCACCTACGATGGTTTTTCTACTGAA.